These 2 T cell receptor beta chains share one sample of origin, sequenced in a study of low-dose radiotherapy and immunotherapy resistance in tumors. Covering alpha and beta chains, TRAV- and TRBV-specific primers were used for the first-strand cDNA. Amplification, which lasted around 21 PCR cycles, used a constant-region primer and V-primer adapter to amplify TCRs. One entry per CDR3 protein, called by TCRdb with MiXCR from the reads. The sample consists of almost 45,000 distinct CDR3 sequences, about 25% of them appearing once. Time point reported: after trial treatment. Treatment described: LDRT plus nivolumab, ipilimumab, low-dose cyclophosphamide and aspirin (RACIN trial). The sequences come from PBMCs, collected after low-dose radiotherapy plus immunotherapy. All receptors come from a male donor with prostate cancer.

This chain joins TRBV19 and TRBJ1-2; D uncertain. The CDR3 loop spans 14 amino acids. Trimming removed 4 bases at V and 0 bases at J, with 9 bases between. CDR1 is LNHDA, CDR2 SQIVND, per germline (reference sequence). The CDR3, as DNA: TGTGCCAGTAGTAAACAGCGGACTAACTATGGCTACACCTTC. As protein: CASSKQRTNYGYTF.

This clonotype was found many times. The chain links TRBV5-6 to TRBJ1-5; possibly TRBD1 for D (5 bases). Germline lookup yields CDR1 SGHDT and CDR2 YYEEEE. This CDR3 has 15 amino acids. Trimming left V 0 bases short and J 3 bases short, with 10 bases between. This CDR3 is CASSLGQGNNQPQHF. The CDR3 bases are TGTGCCAGCAGCTTGGGGCAGGGTAACAATCAGCCCCAGCATTTT.